This T cell receptor (beta chain) was sequenced during a study of beta chain features in type 1 diabetes. TCRB transcripts that were expressed got sequenced, as all of the isolated RNA had been reverse transcribed. TCRdb keeps only in-frame clones here, not all; method: immunoSEQ multiplex PCR. The table lists around 160,000 clones, roughly 8% of them singletons, with over 0.5% in the top ten. Notes on this clone: The antigen remains undetermined.

One heparinised draw of blood, averaging about 110 mL, came from each donor. The CDR3 has 15 amino acids. The germline gives CDR1 MDHEN, CDR2 SYDVKM. V was clipped by 8 bases and J by 4 bases; unmatched bases: 13. The study, taken as a whole, reports: Shortening of TCRB CDR3s, moderate but significant, appeared in all four CD4+ subsets of Type 1 diabetes patients. Unsettled here was the matter of whether HLA type influences TCRB rearrangement.

The chain links TRBV28 to TRBJ1-2, with TRBD1 identical over 7 bases. The specimen was central memory CD4+ T cells from blood. The TCR originated in a woman under 30 with type 1 diabetes. The DNA of the CDR3 is TGTGCCAGCCGCCAGACAGGGAAACCCGGCTATGGCTACACCTTC. This gives the protein CASRQTGKPGYGYTF.